Listed here is a single T cell receptor (beta chain). This record comes from a study of blood T cell repertoires in COVID-19. Germline CDR1 SGDLS, CDR2 YYNGEE. CDR3 length: 17 residues. The V and J ends lost 3 bases and 6 bases, in that order; junction bases with no gene match: 16. Sequencing was performed with immunoSEQ multiplex PCR; in TCRdb, only in-frame clones are kept and a portion is missing. There are fewer than 90,000 clones in the sample; 88% occur only once, and roughly 1.5% lies in the top ten. This chain connects TRBV9 to TRBJ2-3, with 7 bases aligning to TRBD2. The clonotype comes from a human donor in a cohort sampled during active COVID-19. Sequencing was performed on peripheral blood. Written as DNA, the CDR3 is TGTGCCAGCAGCGAGGCTCTGTCTAGCGGATTCGCGGATACGCAGTATTTT. Protein sequence: CASSEALSSGFADTQYF.